One sample yielded the 10 T cell receptor beta chains listed below, sequenced in a study of blood T cells in healthy people across ages. Sample-barcoded 5' priming and a J-beta primer mix drove a second PCR of roughly 6 to 12 cycles. TCRdb recomputed calls from the 5' RACE reads with MiXCR, one row per CDR3 protein. The sample holds over 1,500,000 distinct CDR3 sequences, more than 35% seen once. The specimen sequenced was blood. The source is a human donor in good health.

The V call is TRBV6-1, the J call TRBJ2-5, with TRBD1 identical over 7 bases. This CDR3 is built from 16 residues. Looked up from germline, CDR1 is MNHNS and CDR2 is SASEGT. The J segment lost 5 bases and the V segment lost 5 bases, leaving 14 bases of the junction unmatched. Written as DNA, the CDR3 is TGTGCCAGCAGTCTAGACAGGGCACTCGGGTGGGAGACCCAGTACTTC. Translation: CASSLDRALGWETQYF.

Concerning this clonotype: One end of the junction is discordant with germline, which a read error may explain. The genes are TRBV5-1 and TRBJ2-1; TRBD2 might be the D (6 bases). From germline, CDR1 is SGHRS and CDR2 YFSETQ. The length of the CDR3 is 14 residues. The CDR3 protein is CTSSFQAGTNGQFF. The CDR3 DNA follows: TGCACCAGCAGCTTTCAGGCGGGGACGAATGGGCAGTTCTTC.

This clonotype has only a few counts. The chain combines TRBV4-3 with TRBJ1-1; TRBD1 agrees at 7 bases. Per germline, CDR1 LGHNA and CDR2 YSLEER. J lost 6 bases, V lost 4 bases, and 5 bases had no gene match. This CDR3 has 13 amino acids. The CDR3 is CASSPAGQAEAFF. CDR3 nucleotides: TGCGCCAGCAGCCCAGCTGGACAGGCTGAAGCTTTCTTT.

This clonotype showed up many times. The J gene is TRBJ2-3, the V gene TRBV29-1; unclear D gene. CDR3 length: 14 amino acids. Trimming left V 4 bases short and J 2 bases short, with 13 bases between. The germline V gene has CDR1 SQVTM and CDR2 ANQGSEA. The CDR3 loop is CSVGGYSITDTQYF. Written as DNA, the CDR3 is TGCAGCGTTGGTGGGTATTCGATCACAGATACGCAGTATTTT.

This clonotype was counted many times. The rearrangement joins TRBV27 to TRBJ2-1; D uncertain. The CDR3 has 13 amino acids. Germline CDR1 and CDR2: MNHEY and SMNVEV (reference sequence). Trimming pared 2 bases from V and 5 bases from J, leaving 7 bases between. CDR3 nucleotides: TGTGCCAGCAGTTTAGTTAGAGACAATGAGCAGTTCTTC. This codes for CASSLVRDNEQFF.

This clonotype was observed a handful of times. The junction does not match germline at one end; this may be a read error. The chain combines TRBV4-3 with TRBJ2-6, with TRBD2 as a possible D gene (6 bases). Germline assignment: CDR1 LGHNA and CDR2 YSLEER. This CDR3 is built from 16 residues. The CDR3 loop reads CASNQDAGSGANVLTF. The CDR3 DNA sequence: TGCGCCAGCAACCAAGATGCGGGATCTGGGGCCAACGTCCTGACTTTC.

The J gene is TRBJ2-3, the V gene TRBV6-6; 8 positions agree with TRBD2. Trimming removed 7 bases from V and 4 bases from J; junction bases left unmatched: 7. This CDR3 has 14 amino acids. Per germline, CDR1 MNHNY and CDR2 SVGAGI (reference sequence). The CDR3: CASTSSGGADTQYF. CDR3 nucleotide sequence: TGTGCCAGCACCTCATCCGGGGGGGCAGATACGCAGTATTTT.

V usage is TRBV18 and J usage is TRBJ2-1; D uncertain. CDR1 is KGHSH, CDR2 LQKENI, per germline. This CDR3 contains 15 residues. The V end was cut by 0 bases, the J end by 6 bases, with 12 bases between. The CDR3 nucleotides read TGTGCCAGCTCACCACCGGTCTCTGGGGTCAATGAGCAGTTCTTC. Amino acid sequence: CASSPPVSGVNEQFF.

The gene calls are TRBV29-1 and TRBJ2-5; D unclear. Germline assignment: CDR1 SQVTM and CDR2 ANQGSEA. The CDR3 spans 13 residues. V gave up 4 bases and J gave up 4 bases, with 13 bases separating them. DNA of the CDR3: TGCAGCGTTGCTGGGCAGCTAACAGAGACCCAGTACTTC. Residues: CSVAGQLTETQYF. Full variable domain (rest looked up from reference TRBV29-1 and TRBJ2-5): SAVISQKPSRDICQRGTSLTIQCQVDSQVTMMFWYRQQPGQSLTLIATANQGSEATYESGFVIDKFPISRPNLTFSTLTVSNMSPEDSSIYLCSVAGQLTETQYFGPGTRLLVL.

This rearrangement joins TRBV27 to TRBJ1-2; 7 bases align to TRBD1. This CDR3 region has 17 residues. Unmatched junction bases numbered 16, after V lost 6 bases and J lost 3 bases. Germline V gene data show CDR1 as MNHEY and CDR2 as SMNVEV (reference sequence). DNA of the CDR3: TGTGCCAGCAGCTCCGGGGCCGCGGACAGGAGATACTATGGCTACACCTTC. This sequence encodes CASSSGAADRRYYGYTF.